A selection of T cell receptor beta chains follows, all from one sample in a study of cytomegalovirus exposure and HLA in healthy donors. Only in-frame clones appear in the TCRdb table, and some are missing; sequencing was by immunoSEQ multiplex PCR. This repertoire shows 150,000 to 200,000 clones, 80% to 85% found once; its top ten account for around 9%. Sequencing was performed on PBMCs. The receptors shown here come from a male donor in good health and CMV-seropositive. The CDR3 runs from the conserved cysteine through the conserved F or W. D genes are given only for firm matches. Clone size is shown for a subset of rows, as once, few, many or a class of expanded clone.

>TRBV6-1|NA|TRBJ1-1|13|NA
CASSDRGGTEAFF
TGTGCCAGCAGTGATCGGGGGGGCACTGAAGCTTTCTTT
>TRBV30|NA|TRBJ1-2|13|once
CAWRITSNYGYTF
TGTGCCTGGAGAATTACTAGTAACTATGGCTACACCTTC
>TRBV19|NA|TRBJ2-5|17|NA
CASSMIGGSLTQETQYF
TGTGCCAGTAGTATGATTGGTGGCAGTTTAACACAAGAGACCCAGTACTTC
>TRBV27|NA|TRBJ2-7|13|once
CASTGPAGSEQYF
TGTGCCAGCACCGGGCCCGCTGGGAGCGAGCAGTACTTC
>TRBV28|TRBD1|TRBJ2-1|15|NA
CASSSGQGDPTEQFF
TGTGCCAGCAGTTCCGGACAGGGTGACCCAACTGAGCAGTTCTTC
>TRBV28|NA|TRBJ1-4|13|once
CASSFVSNEKLFF
TGTGCCAGCAGTTTTGTGAGTAATGAAAAACTGTTTTTT
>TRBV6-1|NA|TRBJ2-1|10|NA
CASRKEGRFF
TGTGCCAGCAGGAAGGAGGGACGGTTCTTC
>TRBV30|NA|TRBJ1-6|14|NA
CAWSVRTENSPLHF
TGTGCCTGGAGTGTACGGACAGAAAATTCACCCCTCCACTTT
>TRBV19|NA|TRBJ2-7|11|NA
CASMGPDEQYF
TGTGCCAGTATGGGGCCTGACGAGCAGTACTTC
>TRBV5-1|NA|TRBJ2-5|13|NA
CASSTQGIETQYF
TGCGCCAGCAGCACACAGGGTATCGAGACCCAGTACTTC
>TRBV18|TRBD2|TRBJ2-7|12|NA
CASSPGGAEQYF
TGTGCCAGCTCACCCGGGGGGGCCGAGCAGTACTTC
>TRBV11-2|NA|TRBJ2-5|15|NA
CASSFHGSPQETQYF
TGTGCCAGCAGCTTTCACGGGAGTCCCCAAGAGACCCAGTACTTC
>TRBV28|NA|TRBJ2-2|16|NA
CASSFRGQIFTGELFF
TGTGCCAGCAGTTTCAGGGGCCAAATTTTCACCGGGGAGCTGTTTTTT
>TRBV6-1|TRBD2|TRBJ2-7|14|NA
CASSGLAGGHEQHF
TGTGCCAGCAGTGGACTAGCGGGGGGCCACGAGCAGCACTTC
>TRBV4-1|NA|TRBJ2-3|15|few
CASSPTPQSVDTQYF
TGCGCCAGCAGCCCAACCCCTCAGTCCGTGGATACGCAGTATTTT
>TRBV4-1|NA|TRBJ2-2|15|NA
CASSQAGSGTGELFF
TGCGCCAGCAGCCAAGCGGGGAGTGGCACCGGGGAGCTGTTTTTT